The sequence of this TCR beta chain was determined in a study of blood T cell repertoires in COVID-19. The overall study: The United States, Italy and Spain were the sources of the acute and convalescent COVID-19 samples. Sources were T cells, B-cell-depleted T cells, or PBMCs; the material itself was cDNA or gDNA.

The CDR3 totals 12 residues. Germline lookup yields CDR1 SGHTA and CDR2 FQGNSA. J lost 15 bases, V lost 5 bases, and 8 bases had no gene match. Original analysis: Scientists estimated how many nucleated cells there were by amplifying reference gene primers. Libraries were prepared by immunoSEQ multiplex PCR; TCRdb keeps only in-frame clonotypes and omits some of them. Clone size and V and J calls were adopted from that table, with D and trimming inferred from the DNA. The sample has around 140,000 clones; about four fifths are singletons. This receptor was taken from a human donor with acute or convalescent COVID-19. The donor label of this sample is uncertain. The chain has TRBV7-2 and TRBJ2-1, with 9 positions matching TRBD2. The sample comprised peripheral blood. The CDR3 DNA reads TGTGCCAGCAGCCCATTAGCGGGGGCTGCGTTCTTC. Translation: CASSPLAGAAFF.